This T cell receptor beta chain was captured by sequencing in a study of spatial heterogeneity in lung cancer. Turning to the study itself: Detection consistently captured more beta-chain sequences than alpha-chain sequences. Findings and caveats of the study: Ubiquitous expanded tumor TCRs showed up in blood more at resection than follow-up.

In this sample, this clonotype turned up many times. Its cognate antigen is unknown. Time point specified: sample taken at primary tumor resection. The donors comprised some 72 untreated early-stage non-small cell lung cancer patients. Unsorted samples of tumor, nontumor lung or frozen PBMC had their whole RNA sequenced. Between the trimmed V and J ends, which lost 7 bases and 3 bases, there was a span of 19 bases. The CDR3 sequence is 16 residues long. TCRdb redid the calling of the 5' RACE reads with MiXCR, one entry per CDR3 protein. The profile shows around 63,000 distinct CDR3 sequences, approximately 6% of them singletons.

V usage is TRBV12-3 or TRBV12-4 and J usage is TRBJ1-5; a weak D match, TRBD1 (6 bases). Material: PBMCs, obtained at surgery. The sequence derives from a female donor with early-stage non-small cell lung cancer. The CDR3 region is CASTGQTGLPNQPQHF. The CDR3 bases are TGTGCCAGCACCGGACAGACCGGACTGCCCAATCAGCCCCAGCATTTT.